This T cell receptor beta chain was found in a study of T cell responses to AZD1222 COVID-19 vaccine. Generated by immunoSEQ multiplex PCR, the TCRdb table keeps only in-frame clones and is missing some. The table includes more than 150,000 clones, roughly nine tenths detected once. Germline CDR1 reads MDHEN; CDR2 reads SYDVKM. V lost 7 bases and J 4 bases, leaving 10 bases between the germline ends. This CDR3 has 12 residues. The origin of this receptor is an adult who received the AZD1222 COVID-19 vaccine. The gene calls are TRBV28 and TRBJ1-2, with a possible D match to TRBD1 (5 bases). Material: peripheral blood, obtained 28 days after the second AZD1222 dose. The CDR3 protein is CASKNRRYGYTF. CDR3 nucleotides: TGTGCCAGCAAAAACAGGCGCTATGGCTACACCTTC.